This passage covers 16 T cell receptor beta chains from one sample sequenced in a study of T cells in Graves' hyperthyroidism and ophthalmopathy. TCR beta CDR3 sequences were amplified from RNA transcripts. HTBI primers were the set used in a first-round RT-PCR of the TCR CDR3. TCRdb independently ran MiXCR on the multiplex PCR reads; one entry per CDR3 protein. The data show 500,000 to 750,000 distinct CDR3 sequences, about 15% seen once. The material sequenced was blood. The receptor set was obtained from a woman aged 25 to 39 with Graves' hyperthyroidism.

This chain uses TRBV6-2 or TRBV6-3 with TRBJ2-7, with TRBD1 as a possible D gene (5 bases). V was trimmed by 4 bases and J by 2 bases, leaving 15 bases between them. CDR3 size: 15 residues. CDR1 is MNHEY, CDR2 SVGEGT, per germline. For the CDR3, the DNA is TGTGCCAGCAGTTCGAACACGAAGGGGCCCTACGAGCAGTACTTC. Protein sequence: CASSSNTKGPYEQYF.

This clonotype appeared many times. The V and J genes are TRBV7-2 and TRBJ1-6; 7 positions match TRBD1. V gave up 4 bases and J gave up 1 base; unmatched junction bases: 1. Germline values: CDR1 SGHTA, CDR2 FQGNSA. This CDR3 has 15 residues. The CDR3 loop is CASSSTGSYNSPLHF. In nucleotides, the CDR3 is TGTGCCAGCAGCTCGACAGGGTCCTATAATTCACCCCTCCACTTT.

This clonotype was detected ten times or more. The CDR3 spells CASSSLLRERGGDTQYF. The CDR3 nucleotides are TGCGCCAGCAGCTCGCTATTACGTGAGCGGGGAGGAGATACGCAGTATTTT. This chain links TRBV5-1 with TRBJ2-3; 7 nucleotides align to TRBD2. After removal of 3 bases from V and 5 bases from J, the junction contained 15 bases not matched to a gene. This CDR3 has 17 amino acids. Germline loops: CDR1 SGHRS, CDR2 YFSETQ.

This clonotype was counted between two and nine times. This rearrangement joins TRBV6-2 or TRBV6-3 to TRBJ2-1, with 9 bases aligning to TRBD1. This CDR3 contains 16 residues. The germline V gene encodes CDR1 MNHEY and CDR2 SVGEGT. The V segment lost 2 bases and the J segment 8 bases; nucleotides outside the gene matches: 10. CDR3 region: CASSYGRDRASDEQFF. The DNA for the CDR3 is TGTGCCAGCAGTTACGGCCGGGACAGGGCGTCAGATGAGCAGTTCTTC.

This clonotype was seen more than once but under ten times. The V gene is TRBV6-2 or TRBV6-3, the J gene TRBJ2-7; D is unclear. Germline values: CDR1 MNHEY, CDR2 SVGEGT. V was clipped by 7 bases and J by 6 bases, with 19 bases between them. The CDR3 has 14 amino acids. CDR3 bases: TGTGCCAGCAACGCCCAAGGAGATAGGGCCGAGCAGTACTTC. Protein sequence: CASNAQGDRAEQYF.

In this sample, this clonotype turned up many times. The CDR3 DNA follows: TGCAGTGCTAGTAAACCTAGCGGGAGGGCCCACGAGCAGTACTTC. Protein: CSASKPSGRAHEQYF. The chain links TRBV20-1 to TRBJ2-7, with TRBD2 identical over 12 bases. Trimming took 3 bases from V and 5 from J; bases not matched to a gene: 8. The CDR3 has 15 amino acids. Germline V CDR1 and CDR2: DFQATT, SNEGSKA (reference sequence).

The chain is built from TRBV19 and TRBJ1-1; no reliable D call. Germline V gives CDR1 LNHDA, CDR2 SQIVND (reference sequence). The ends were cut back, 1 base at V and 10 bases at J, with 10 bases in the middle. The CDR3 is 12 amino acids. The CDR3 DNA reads TGTGCCAGTAGTATAGGTATTGGTCGAGCTTTCTTT. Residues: CASSIGIGRAFF.

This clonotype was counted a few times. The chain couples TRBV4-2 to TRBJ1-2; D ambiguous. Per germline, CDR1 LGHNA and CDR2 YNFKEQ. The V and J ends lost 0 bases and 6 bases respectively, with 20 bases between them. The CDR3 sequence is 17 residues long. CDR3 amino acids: CASSQDKIVADLDGYTF. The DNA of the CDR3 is TGTGCCAGCAGCCAAGATAAAATAGTGGCAGACCTTGATGGCTACACCTTC.

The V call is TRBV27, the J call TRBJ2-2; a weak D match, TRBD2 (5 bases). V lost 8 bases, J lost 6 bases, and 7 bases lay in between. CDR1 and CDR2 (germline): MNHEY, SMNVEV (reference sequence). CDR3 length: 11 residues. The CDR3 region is CASEGAGELFF. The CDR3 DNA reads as TGTGCCAGCGAGGGTGCCGGGGAGCTGTTTTTT.

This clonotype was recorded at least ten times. CDR3 nucleotide sequence: TGTGCCAGCAGCTTGCCGGGGGTTGGCGGGGAGCTGTTTTTT. Its protein product is CASSLPGVGGELFF. The chain combines TRBV7-2 with TRBJ2-2, with D maybe TRBD2 (6 bases). The germline V gene encodes CDR1 SGHTA and CDR2 FQGNSA. The CDR3 is 14 amino acids. Trimming shortened V by 3 bases and J by 7 bases, and 12 bases separated the two germline ends.

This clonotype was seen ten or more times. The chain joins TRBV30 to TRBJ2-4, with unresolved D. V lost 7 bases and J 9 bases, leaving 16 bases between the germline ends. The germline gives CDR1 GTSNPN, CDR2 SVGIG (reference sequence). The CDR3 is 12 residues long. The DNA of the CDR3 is TGTGCCTTGGAAAGCCAAAGACCCATTCAGTACTTC. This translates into CALESQRPIQYF.

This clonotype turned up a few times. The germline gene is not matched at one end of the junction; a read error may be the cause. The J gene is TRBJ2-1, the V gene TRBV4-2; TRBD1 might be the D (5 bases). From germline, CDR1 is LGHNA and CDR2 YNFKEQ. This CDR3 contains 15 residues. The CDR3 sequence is CAGSQEGARVNEQFF. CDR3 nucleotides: TGTGCCGGCAGCCAAGAAGGGGCAAGGGTAAATGAGCAGTTCTTC.

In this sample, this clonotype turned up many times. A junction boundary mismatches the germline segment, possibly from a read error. The CDR3 DNA is TGTGCCAGCAGCTTAGATACTAGCGGCTCCTACGAGCAGTACTTC. This translates into CASSLDTSGSYEQYF. The chain carries TRBV5-1 and TRBJ2-7; 8 nucleotides agree with TRBD2. The CDR3 has 15 amino acids. Germline CDR1 and CDR2: SGHRS and YFSETQ.

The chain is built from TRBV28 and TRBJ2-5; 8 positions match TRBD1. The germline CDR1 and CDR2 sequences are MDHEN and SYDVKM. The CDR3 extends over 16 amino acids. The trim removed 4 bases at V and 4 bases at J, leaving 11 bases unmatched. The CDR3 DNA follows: TGTGCCAGCAGTTCGACAGGGGCCATGGACCCAGAGACCCAGTACTTC. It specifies CASSSTGAMDPETQYF.

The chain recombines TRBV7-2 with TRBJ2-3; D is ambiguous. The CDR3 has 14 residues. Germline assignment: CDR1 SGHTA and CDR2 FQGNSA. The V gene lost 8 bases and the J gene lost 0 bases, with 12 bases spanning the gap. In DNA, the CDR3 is TGTGCCAGCTCGAGCGTTGCGAGCACAGATACGCAGTATTTT. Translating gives CASSSVASTDTQYF.

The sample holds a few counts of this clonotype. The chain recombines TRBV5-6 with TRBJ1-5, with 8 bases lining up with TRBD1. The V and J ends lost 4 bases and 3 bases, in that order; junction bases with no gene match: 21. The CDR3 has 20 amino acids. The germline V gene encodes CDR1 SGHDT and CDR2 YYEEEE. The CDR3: CASSRGPWTGSKEDNQPQHF. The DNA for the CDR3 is TGTGCCAGCAGCAGAGGTCCATGGACAGGGAGCAAGGAGGACAATCAGCCCCAGCATTTT.